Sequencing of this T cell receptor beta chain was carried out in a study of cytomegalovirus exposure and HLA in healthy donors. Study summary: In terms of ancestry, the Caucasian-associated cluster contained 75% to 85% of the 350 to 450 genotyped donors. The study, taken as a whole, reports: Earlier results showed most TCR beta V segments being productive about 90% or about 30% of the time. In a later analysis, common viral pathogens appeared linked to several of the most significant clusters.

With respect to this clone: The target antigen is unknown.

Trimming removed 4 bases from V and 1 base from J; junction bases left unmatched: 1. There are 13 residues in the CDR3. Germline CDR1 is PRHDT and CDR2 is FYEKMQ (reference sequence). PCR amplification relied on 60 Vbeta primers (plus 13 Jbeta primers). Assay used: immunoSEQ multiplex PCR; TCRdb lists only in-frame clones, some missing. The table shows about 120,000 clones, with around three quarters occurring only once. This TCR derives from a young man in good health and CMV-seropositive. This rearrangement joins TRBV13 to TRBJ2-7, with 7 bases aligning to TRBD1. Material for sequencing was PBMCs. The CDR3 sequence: CASSWGQSYEQYF. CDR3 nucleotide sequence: TGTGCCAGCAGCTGGGGACAGTCCTACGAGCAGTACTTC.